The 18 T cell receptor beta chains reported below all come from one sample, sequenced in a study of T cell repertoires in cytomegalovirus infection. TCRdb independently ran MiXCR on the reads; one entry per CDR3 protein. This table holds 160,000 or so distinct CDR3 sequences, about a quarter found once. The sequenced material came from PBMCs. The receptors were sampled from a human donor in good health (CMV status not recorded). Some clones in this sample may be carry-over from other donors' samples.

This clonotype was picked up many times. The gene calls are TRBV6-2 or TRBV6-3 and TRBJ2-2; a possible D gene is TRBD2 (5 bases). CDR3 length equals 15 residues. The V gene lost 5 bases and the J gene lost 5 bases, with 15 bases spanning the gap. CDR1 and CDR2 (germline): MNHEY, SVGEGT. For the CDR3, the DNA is TGTGCCAGCAGTCCCTTCGCGGGTGGGACCGGGGAGCTGTTTTTT. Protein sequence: CASSPFAGGTGELFF.

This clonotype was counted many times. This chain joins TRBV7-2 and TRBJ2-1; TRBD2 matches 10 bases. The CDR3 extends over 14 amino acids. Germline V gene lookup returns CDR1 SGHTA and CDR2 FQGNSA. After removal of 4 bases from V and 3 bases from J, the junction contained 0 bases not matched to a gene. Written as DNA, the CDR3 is TGTGCCAGCAGCTCTAGCGGGAGCTACAATGAGCAGTTCTTC. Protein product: CASSSSGSYNEQFF.

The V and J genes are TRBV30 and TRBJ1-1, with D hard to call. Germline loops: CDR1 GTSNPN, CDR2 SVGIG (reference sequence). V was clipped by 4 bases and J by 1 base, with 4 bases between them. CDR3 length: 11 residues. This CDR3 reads CAWIGNTEAFF. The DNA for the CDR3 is TGTGCCTGGATCGGGAACACTGAAGCTTTCTTT.

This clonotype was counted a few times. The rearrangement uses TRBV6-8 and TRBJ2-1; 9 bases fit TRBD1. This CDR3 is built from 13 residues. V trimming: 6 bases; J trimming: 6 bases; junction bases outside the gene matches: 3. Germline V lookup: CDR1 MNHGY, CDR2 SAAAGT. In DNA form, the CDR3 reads TGTGCCAGCAGAAAGGACAGGGGCAATGAGCAGTTCTTC. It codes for CASRKDRGNEQFF.

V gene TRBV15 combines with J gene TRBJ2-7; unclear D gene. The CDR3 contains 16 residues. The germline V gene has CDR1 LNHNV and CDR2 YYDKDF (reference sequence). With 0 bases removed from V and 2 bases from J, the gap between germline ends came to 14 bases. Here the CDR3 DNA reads TGTGCCACCAGCAGAGATGCGTCAGGAGCCCCCTACGAGCAGTACTTC. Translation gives CATSRDASGAPYEQYF.

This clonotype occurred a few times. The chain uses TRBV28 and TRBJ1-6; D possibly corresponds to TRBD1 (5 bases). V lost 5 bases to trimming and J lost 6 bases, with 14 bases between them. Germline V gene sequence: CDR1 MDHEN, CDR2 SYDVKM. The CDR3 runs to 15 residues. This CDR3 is CASSPALGGNSPLHF. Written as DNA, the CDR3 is TGTGCCAGCAGTCCTGCGCTTGGGGGTAATTCACCCCTCCACTTT.

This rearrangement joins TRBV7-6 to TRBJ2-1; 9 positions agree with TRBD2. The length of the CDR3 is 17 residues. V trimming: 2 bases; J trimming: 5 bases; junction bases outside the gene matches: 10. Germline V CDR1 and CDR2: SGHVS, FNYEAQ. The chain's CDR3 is CASSLRLAGLAHNEQFF. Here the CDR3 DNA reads TGTGCCAGCAGCTTACGCTTGGCGGGACTAGCCCACAATGAGCAGTTCTTC.

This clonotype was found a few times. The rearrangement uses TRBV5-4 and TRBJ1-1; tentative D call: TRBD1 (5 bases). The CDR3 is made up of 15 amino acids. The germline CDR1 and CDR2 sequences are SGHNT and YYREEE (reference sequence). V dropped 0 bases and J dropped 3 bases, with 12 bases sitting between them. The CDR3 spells CASSLVGEVDTEAFF. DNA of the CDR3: TGTGCCAGCAGCTTGGTAGGGGAGGTAGACACTGAAGCTTTCTTT. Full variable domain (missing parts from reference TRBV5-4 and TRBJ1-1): ETGVTQSPTHLIKTRGQQVTLRCSSQSGHNTVSWYQQALGQGPQFIFQYYREEENGRGNFPPRFSGLQFPNYSSELNVNALELDDSALYLCASSLVGEVDTEAFFGQGTRLTVV.

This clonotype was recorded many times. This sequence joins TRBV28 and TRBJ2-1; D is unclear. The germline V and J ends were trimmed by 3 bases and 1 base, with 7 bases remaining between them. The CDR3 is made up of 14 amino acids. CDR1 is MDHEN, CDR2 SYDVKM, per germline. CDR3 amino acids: CASSFSRSYNEQFF. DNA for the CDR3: TGTGCCAGCAGTTTTTCCAGGTCCTACAATGAGCAGTTCTTC.

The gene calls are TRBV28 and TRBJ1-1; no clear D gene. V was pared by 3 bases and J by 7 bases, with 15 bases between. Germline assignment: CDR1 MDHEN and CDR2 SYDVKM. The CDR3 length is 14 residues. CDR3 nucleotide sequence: TGTGCCAGCAGTTTGCCCGGACTGGAATTTGAAGCTTTCTTT. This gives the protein CASSLPGLEFEAFF.

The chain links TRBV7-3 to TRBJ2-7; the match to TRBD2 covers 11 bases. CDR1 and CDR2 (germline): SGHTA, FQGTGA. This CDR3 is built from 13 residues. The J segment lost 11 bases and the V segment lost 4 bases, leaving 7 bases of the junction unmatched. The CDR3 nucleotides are TGTGCCAGCAGCTCCGGGACTAGCGGCGAAAAGTACTTC. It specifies CASSSGTSGEKYF.

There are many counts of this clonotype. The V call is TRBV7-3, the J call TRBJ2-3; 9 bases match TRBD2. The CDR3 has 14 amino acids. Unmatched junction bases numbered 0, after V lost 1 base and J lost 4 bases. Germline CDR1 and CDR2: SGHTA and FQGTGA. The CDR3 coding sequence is TGTGCCAGCAGCTTAAGCGGGAGGGCAGATACGCAGTATTTT. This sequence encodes CASSLSGRADTQYF. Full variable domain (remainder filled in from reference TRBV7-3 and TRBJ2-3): GAGVSQTPSNKVTEKGKYVELRCDPISGHTALYWYRQSLGQGPEFLIYFQGTGAADDSGLPNDRFFAVRPEGSVSTLKIQRTERGDSAVYLCASSLSGRADTQYFGPGTRLTVL.

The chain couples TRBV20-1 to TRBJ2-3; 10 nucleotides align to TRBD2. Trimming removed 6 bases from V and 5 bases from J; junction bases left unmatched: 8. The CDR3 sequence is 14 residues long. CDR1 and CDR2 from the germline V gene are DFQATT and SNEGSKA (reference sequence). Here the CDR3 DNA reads TGCAGTGCGACGCTAGCGGGAGTTATAGATACGCAGTATTTT. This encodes CSATLAGVIDTQYF.

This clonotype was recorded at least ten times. CDR3 region: CASSIGGDGTEAFF. CDR3 bases: TGTGCCAGTAGTATAGGAGGGGATGGCACTGAAGCTTTCTTT. The V and J genes are TRBV19 and TRBJ1-1; maybe TRBD1 (5 bases). The CDR3 spans 14 residues. Trimming left V 1 base short and J 4 bases short, with 10 bases between. CDR1 is LNHDA, CDR2 SQIVND, per germline (reference sequence). Full variable domain (missing parts from reference TRBV19 and TRBJ1-1): DGGITQSPKYLFRKEGQNVTLSCEQNLNHDAMYWYRQDPGQGLRLIYYSQIVNDFQKGDIAEGYSVSREKKESFPLTVTSAQKNPTAFYLCASSIGGDGTEAFFGQGTRLTVV.

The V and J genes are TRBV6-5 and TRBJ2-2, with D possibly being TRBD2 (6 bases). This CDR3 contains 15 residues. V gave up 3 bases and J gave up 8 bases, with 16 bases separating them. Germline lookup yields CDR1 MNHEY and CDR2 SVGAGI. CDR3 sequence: CASSYRLERSGELFF. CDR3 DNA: TGTGCCAGCAGTTATCGACTAGAAAGATCAGGGGAGCTGTTTTTT.

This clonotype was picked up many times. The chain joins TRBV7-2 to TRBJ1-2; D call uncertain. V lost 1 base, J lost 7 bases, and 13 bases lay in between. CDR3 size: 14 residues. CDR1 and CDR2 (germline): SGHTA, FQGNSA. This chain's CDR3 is CASSLGREVGGYTF. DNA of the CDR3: TGTGCCAGCAGCTTAGGAAGGGAGGTTGGTGGCTACACCTTC.

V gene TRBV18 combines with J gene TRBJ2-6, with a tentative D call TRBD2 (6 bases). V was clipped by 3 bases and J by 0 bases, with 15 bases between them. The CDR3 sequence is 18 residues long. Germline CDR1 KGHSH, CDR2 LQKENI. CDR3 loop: CASSPRRAQASGANVLTF. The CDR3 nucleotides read TGTGCCAGCTCACCCCGGAGGGCGCAAGCCTCTGGGGCCAACGTCCTGACTTTC.

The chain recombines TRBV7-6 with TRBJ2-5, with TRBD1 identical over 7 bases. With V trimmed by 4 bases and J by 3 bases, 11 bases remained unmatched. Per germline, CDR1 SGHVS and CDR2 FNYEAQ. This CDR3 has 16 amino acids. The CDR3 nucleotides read TGTGCCAGCAGCTCTTACAGGGGCGAACTCAAAGAGACCCAGTACTTC. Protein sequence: CASSSYRGELKETQYF.